This record concerns one T cell receptor beta chain sequence. Measured with immunoSEQ multiplex PCR; TCRdb has only the in-frame clones, and not every one. The sample lists roughly 210,000 clones; under 90% were seen once. Germline V gene sequence: CDR1 LGHDT, CDR2 YNNKEL (reference sequence). The CDR3 spans 17 residues. V was shortened by 3 bases and J by 8 bases, with 23 bases between the two germline ends. The data derive from a study of blood T cell repertoires in COVID-19. The source material was peripheral blood. This TCR was sampled from a woman older than 75 with COVID-19, enrolled during active disease. The rearrangement joins TRBV3-1 (or the pseudogene TRBV3-2) to TRBJ2-1; a weak D match, TRBD1 (6 bases). The CDR3 reads CASSHSGTRVAVHEQFF. DNA of the CDR3: TGTGCCAGCAGCCACTCAGGGACAAGGGTTGCCGTGCATGAGCAGTTCTTC.